Each of the 13 T cell receptor beta chains below was sequenced from the same sample in a study of blood T cell repertoires in COVID-19. The repertoire was sequenced with immunoSEQ multiplex PCR; TCRdb's copy has only in-frame clones and lacks some. The sample yields 89,000 or so clones, about 82% seen once. The source material was peripheral blood. Receptors originate from a man between 50 and 59 years old with active COVID-19.

This rearrangement joins TRBV19 to TRBJ1-5; D possibly corresponds to TRBD1 (5 bases). The CDR3 is 16 residues long. V was shortened by 6 bases and J by 3 bases, with 18 bases between the two germline ends. CDR1 and CDR2 (germline): LNHDA, SQIVND (reference sequence). The CDR3, as DNA: TGTGCCAGTAGACCGCCGGGCGCAGGGTTCAATCAGCCCCAGCATTTT. Translating gives CASRPPGAGFNQPQHF.

The rearrangement links TRBV2 to TRBJ1-2, with TRBD1 matching 7 bases. V lost 11 bases and J lost 4; bases outside the gene matches: 4. Per the germline V gene, CDR1 is SNHLY and CDR2 is FYNNEI. The CDR3 covers 11 residues. The CDR3 bases are TGTGCCTCTGGACAGGTCTATGGCTACACCTTC. Protein product: CASGQVYGYTF.

The rearrangement uses TRBV11-3 and TRBJ2-2; 15 bases are a match to TRBD2. This CDR3 is 18 amino acids long. Germline V lookup: CDR1 SGHNT, CDR2 YENEEA. The ends lost 5 bases at V and 1 base at J; junction bases unmatched: 5. The CDR3 spells CASSTTGLAGGNTGELFF. Written as DNA, the CDR3 is TGTGCCAGCAGCACAACGGGACTAGCGGGAGGGAACACCGGGGAGCTGTTTTTT.

This clone has only one observation. The rearrangement links TRBV6-5 to TRBJ1-1, with 8 bases identical to TRBD1. Losses at the gene ends were 6 bases for V and 0 bases for J; bases not matched to a gene: 3. Germline V lookup: CDR1 MNHEY, CDR2 SVGAGI. The CDR3 contains 14 residues. CDR3 residues: CASRGQVLNTEAFF. CDR3 nucleotide sequence: TGTGCCAGCAGGGGACAGGTCTTGAACACTGAAGCTTTCTTT.

This chain connects TRBV7-3 to TRBJ2-3; 7 bases fit TRBD2. V lost 3 bases to trimming and J lost 1 base; unmatched junction nucleotides: 4. The CDR3 contains 15 residues. Germline CDR1 reads SGHTA; CDR2 reads FQGTGA. In nucleotides, the CDR3 is TGTGCCAGCAGCTTGCAGGGAGGGGGCACAGATACGCAGTATTTT. This gives the protein CASSLQGGGTDTQYF.

The CDR3 here is CASSPGQYNSPLHF. As DNA, the CDR3 is TGTGCCAGCAGCCCCGGACAGTATAATTCACCCCTCCACTTT. This sequence joins TRBV2 and TRBJ1-6; D is perhaps TRBD1 (6 bases). This CDR3 is 14 amino acids long. V gave up 6 bases and J gave up 4 bases, with 10 bases separating them. From germline, CDR1 is SNHLY and CDR2 FYNNEI.

V is TRBV3-1 (or the pseudogene TRBV3-2) and J is TRBJ2-1, with D possibly TRBD2 on 6 matching bases. Trimming took 4 bases from V and 4 from J, leaving 11 bases between them. This CDR3 region has 14 residues. CDR1 LGHDT and CDR2 YNNKEL come from the germline V gene (reference sequence). In DNA form, the CDR3 reads TGTGCCAGCAGCCCCGGCGGAGGGTACAATGAGCAGTTCTTC. This sequence encodes CASSPGGGYNEQFF.

The chain links TRBV9 to TRBJ2-7; TRBD2 aligns across 12 bases. This CDR3 region has 18 residues. Looked up from germline, CDR1 is SGDLS and CDR2 is YYNGEE. With V trimmed by 4 bases and J by 0 bases, 11 bases remained unmatched. CDR3 amino acids: CASSPRVGTSGPSYEQYF. CDR3 DNA sequence: TGTGCCAGCAGCCCCCGGGTGGGGACTAGCGGGCCCTCCTACGAGCAGTACTTC.

This clone occurred a few times. This chain joins TRBV18 and TRBJ2-3; D might be TRBD2 (6 bases). Per the germline V gene, CDR1 is KGHSH and CDR2 is LQKENI. Trimming took off 6 bases at V and 4 bases at J, with 17 bases between the two ends. The CDR3 loop spans 15 amino acids. DNA of the CDR3: TGTGCCAGCTCCTCAACCCAGCAGCGGGCAGATACGCAGTATTTT. Amino acid sequence: CASSSTQQRADTQYF.

The chain uses TRBV5-1 and TRBJ1-4; D is perhaps TRBD1 (5 bases). CDR1 is SGHRS and CDR2 is YFSETQ in the germline V gene. V lost 4 bases and J 2 bases, leaving 9 bases between the germline ends. The CDR3 has 14 residues. The chain's CDR3 is CASSPGTTNEKLFF. The CDR3 DNA sequence: TGCGCCAGCAGCCCCGGGACTACTAATGAAAAACTGTTTTTT. The entire variable domain, with the rest obtained from reference TRBV5-1 and TRBJ1-4, is as follows: KAGVTQTPRYLIKTRGQQVTLSCSPISGHRSVSWYQQTPGQGLQFLFEYFSETQRNKGNFPGRFSGRQFSNSRSEMNVSTLELGDSALYLCASSPGTTNEKLFFGSGTQLSVL.

The chain is built from TRBV27 and TRBJ2-7; D is ambiguous. V lost 9 bases and J lost 6, with 12 bases in between. CDR1 is MNHEY and CDR2 is SMNVEV in the germline V gene (reference sequence). This CDR3 contains 11 residues. The CDR3 DNA reads TGTGCCAGTTCGGAGCTCGGCGAGCAGTACTTC. As protein: CASSELGEQYF.

This chain links TRBV20-1 with TRBJ1-2, with D unresolved. Trimming removed 3 bases at V and 7 bases at J, with 18 bases between. The CDR3 runs to 14 residues. The germline gives CDR1 DFQATT, CDR2 SNEGSKA (reference sequence). CDR3 coding DNA: TGCAGTGCTAGTGAGGCTACGGGAAAAGGTGGCTACACCTTC. Translated: CSASEATGKGGYTF.

This clone has just a few counts. The chain is built from TRBV5-5 and TRBJ2-7; the D gene is possibly TRBD1 (5 bases). This CDR3 contains 13 residues. V lost 6 bases and J lost 2, with 12 bases in between. Germline lookup yields CDR1 SGHKS and CDR2 YYEKEE (reference sequence). CDR3 DNA sequence: TGTGCCAGCACCCTGACAGTTACCTACGAGCAGTACTTC. This codes for CASTLTVTYEQYF.